Below are 7 T cell receptor beta chains sequenced from a single sample in a study of Graves' ophthalmopathy and Graves' hyperthyroidism. RNA transcripts yielded amplified TCR beta CDR3 regions. Investigators did first-round RT-PCR with HTBI primers, then second-round multiplex PCR. TCRdb reprocessed the multiplex PCR reads via MiXCR and lists one record per CDR3 protein. The sample consists of about 600,000 distinct CDR3 sequences, 39% of them appearing once. Sequencing was done on a sample of peripheral blood or thyroid tissue (not recorded which). The receptors originated from an adult man with Graves' hyperthyroidism.

This clonotype was found many times. The CDR3, as DNA: TGTGCCAGTAGGTACAGCTCCAATCAGCCCCAGCATTTT. As protein: CASRYSSNQPQHF. The V gene is TRBV19, the J gene TRBJ1-5, with no clear D. The CDR3 is 13 residues long. The V gene's germline CDR1 is LNHDA and CDR2 SQIVND (reference sequence). V lost 6 bases to trimming and J lost 3 bases, with 9 bases between them.

This clonotype was recorded a few times. The J gene is TRBJ2-5, the V gene TRBV7-9; tentatively, D is TRBD1 (6 bases). V lost 5 bases and J lost 2, with 15 bases in between. This CDR3 is built from 15 residues. CDR1 and CDR2 from the germline V gene are SEHNR and FQNEAQ (reference sequence). CDR3 amino acids: CASSAGAGVQETQYF. The CDR3 nucleotides read TGTGCCAGCAGCGCAGGTGCAGGGGTTCAAGAGACCCAGTACTTC.

The J gene is TRBJ2-7, the V gene TRBV19, with TRBD1 as a possible D gene (6 bases). V was trimmed by 5 bases and J by 1 base, leaving 12 bases between them. CDR3 length: 14 residues. Germline lookup yields CDR1 LNHDA and CDR2 SQIVND (reference sequence). CDR3 protein: CASSVHRDSYEQYF. CDR3 nucleotides: TGTGCCAGTAGTGTGCACAGGGATTCCTACGAGCAGTACTTC.

In its sample, this clonotype was seen many times. The chain recombines TRBV9 with TRBJ2-7; D perhaps matches TRBD1 (6 bases). V was cut by 3 bases and J by 3 bases, with 13 bases left in between. This CDR3 contains 14 residues. CDR1 and CDR2 from the germline V gene are SGDLS and YYNGEE. The CDR3 DNA reads as TGTGCCAGCAGCGGAAAGGACAGCAACTACGAGCAGTACTTC. Translation gives CASSGKDSNYEQYF.

This chain joins TRBV5-1 and TRBJ2-7, with a possible D match to TRBD1 (6 bases). The CDR3 length is 15 residues. The V end was cut by 6 bases, the J end by 1 base, with 17 bases between. From germline, CDR1 is SGHRS and CDR2 YFSETQ. The CDR3 nucleotides read TGCGCCAGCAACCAAGGGGCGAGGGGGTCCTACGAGCAGTACTTC. Protein product: CASNQGARGSYEQYF.

This clonotype was counted at least ten times. The rearrangement joins TRBV29-1 to TRBJ1-3, with D unclear. V lost 5 bases to trimming and J lost 0 bases, with 8 bases between them. Germline-derived CDR1 and CDR2 are SQVTM and ANQGSEA. The CDR3 has 13 amino acids. CDR3: CSVSGSSGNTIYF. The CDR3 DNA sequence: TGCAGCGTTTCAGGCAGCTCTGGAAACACCATATATTTT. The whole variable domain, remainder taken from reference TRBV29-1 and TRBJ1-3, is SAVISQKPSRDICQRGTSLTIQCQVDSQVTMMFWYRQQPGQSLTLIATANQGSEATYESGFVIDKFPISRPNLTFSTLTVSNMSPEDSSIYLCSVSGSSGNTIYFGEGSWLTVV.

The CDR3 DNA sequence: TGTGCCAGCAGCTTTTACGGGAGGCAAGAGACCTTACGTACCGGGGAGCTGTTTTTT. It codes for CASSFYGRQETLRTGELFF. V usage is TRBV7-2 and J usage is TRBJ2-2; 7 nucleotides align to TRBD2. The trim removed 3 bases at V and 5 bases at J, leaving 18 bases unmatched. CDR1 is SGHTA and CDR2 is FQGNSA in the germline V gene. This CDR3 has 19 residues.